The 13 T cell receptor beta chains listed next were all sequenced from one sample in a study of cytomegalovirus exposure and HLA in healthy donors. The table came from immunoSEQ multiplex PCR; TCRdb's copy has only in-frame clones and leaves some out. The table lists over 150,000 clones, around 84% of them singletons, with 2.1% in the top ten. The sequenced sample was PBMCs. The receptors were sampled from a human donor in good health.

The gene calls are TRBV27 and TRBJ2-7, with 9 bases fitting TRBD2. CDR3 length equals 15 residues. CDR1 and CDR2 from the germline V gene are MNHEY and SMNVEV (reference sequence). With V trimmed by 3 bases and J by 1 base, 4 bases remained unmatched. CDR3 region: CASSFRTSASYEQYF. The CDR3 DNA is TGTGCCAGCAGTTTTAGGACTAGCGCTTCCTACGAGCAGTACTTC.

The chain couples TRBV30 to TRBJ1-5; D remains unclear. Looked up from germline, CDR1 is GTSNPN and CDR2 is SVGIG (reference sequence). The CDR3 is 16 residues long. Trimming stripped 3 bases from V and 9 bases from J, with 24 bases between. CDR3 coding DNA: TGTGCCTGGAGGGCCACCTATCTGGACGGAGCGGGGCCCCAGCATTTT. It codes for CAWRATYLDGAGPQHF.

The CDR3, as DNA: TGTGCCACCAGCAGAGACAGCGTCAGCTACAATGAGCAGTTCTTC. Protein product: CATSRDSVSYNEQFF. V is TRBV15 and J is TRBJ2-1; D unclear. Trimming took off 0 bases at V and 3 bases at J, with 9 bases between the two ends. Germline loops: CDR1 LNHNV, CDR2 YYDKDF (reference sequence). This CDR3 comprises 15 residues.

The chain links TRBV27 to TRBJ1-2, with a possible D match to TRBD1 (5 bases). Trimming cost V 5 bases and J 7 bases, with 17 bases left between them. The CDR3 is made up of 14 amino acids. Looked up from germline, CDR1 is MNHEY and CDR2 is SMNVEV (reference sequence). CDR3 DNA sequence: TGTGCCAGCAGTAACTGGGACTCCGGGCGTGGCTACACCTTC. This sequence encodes CASSNWDSGRGYTF.

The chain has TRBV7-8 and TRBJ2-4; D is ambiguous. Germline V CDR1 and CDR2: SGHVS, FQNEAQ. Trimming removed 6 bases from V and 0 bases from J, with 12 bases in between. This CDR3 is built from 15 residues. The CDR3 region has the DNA TGTGCCAGCAGTCCCGACTGGCTAGCCAAAAACATTCAGTACTTC. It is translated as CASSPDWLAKNIQYF.

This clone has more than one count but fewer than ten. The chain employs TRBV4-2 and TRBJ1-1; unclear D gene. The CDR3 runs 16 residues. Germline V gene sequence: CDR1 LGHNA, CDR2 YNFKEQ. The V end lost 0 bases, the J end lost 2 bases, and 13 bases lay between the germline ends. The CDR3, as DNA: TGTGCCAGCAGCCAAGACGGGGAAGAGGAAAACACTGAAGCTTTCTTT. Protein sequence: CASSQDGEEENTEAFF.

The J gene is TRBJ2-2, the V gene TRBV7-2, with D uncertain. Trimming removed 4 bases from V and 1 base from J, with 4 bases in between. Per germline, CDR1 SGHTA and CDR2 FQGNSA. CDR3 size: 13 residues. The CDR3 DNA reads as TGTGCCAGCAGCTCCATGAACACCGGGGAGCTGTTTTTT. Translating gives CASSSMNTGELFF.

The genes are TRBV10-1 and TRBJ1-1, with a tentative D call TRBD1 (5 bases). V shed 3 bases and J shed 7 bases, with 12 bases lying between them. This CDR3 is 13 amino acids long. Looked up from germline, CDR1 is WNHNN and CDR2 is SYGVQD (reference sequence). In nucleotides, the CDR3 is TGCGCCAGCAGTGATCCCACAGGTCGTGAAGCTTTCTTT. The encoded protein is CASSDPTGREAFF.

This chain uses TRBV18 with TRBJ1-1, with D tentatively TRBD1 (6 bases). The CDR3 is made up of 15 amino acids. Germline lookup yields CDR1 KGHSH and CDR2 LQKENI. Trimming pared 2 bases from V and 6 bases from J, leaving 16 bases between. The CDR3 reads CASSPWRQEEAEAFF. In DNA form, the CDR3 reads TGTGCCAGCTCACCATGGCGACAGGAAGAAGCTGAAGCTTTCTTT.

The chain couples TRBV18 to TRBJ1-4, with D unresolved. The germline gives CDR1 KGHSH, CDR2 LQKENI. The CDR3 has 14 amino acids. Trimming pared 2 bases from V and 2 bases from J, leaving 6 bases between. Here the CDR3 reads CASSPDTTNEKLFF. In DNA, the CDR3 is TGTGCCAGCTCACCAGACACGACTAATGAAAAACTGTTTTTT.

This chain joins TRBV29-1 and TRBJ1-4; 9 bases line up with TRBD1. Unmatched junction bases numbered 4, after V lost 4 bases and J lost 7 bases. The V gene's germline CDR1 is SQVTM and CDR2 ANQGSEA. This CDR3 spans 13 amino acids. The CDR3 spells CSVVQGAGEKLFF. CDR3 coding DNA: TGCAGCGTTGTACAGGGGGCGGGTGAAAAACTGTTTTTT.

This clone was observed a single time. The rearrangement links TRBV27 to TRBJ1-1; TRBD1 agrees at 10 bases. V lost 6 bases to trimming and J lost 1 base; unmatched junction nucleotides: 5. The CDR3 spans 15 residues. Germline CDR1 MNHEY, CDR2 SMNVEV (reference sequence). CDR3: CASSGRDRGNTEAFF. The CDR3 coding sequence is TGTGCCAGCAGCGGAAGGGACAGGGGGAACACTGAAGCTTTCTTT.

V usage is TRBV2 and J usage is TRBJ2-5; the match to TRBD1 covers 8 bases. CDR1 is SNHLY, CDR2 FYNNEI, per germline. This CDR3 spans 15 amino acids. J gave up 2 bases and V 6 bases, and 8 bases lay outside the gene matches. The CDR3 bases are TGTGCCAGCAGCCGGTGGACAGGGACTCAAGAGACCCAGTACTTC. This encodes CASSRWTGTQETQYF.